Below are 20 T cell receptor beta chains sequenced from a single sample in a study of T cell repertoires in cytomegalovirus infection. TCRdb passed the reads through MiXCR, listing each CDR3 protein once. In the table there are roughly 500,000 distinct CDR3 sequences, about 33% of which are singletons. The antigens of these receptors remain unknown. Sequences were derived from cultured PBMCs, sampled from culture after CMV antigen stimulation. These receptors were obtained from a human donor in good health (CMV status not recorded). Some clones in this sample may be carry-over from other donors' samples.

CDR3 bases: TGTGCCAGCAGCCAAGGAAACAGTAACACTGAAGCTTTCTTT. Translation: CASSQGNSNTEAFF. V usage is TRBV4-2 and J usage is TRBJ1-1, with D unclear. This CDR3 has 14 amino acids. Germline values: CDR1 LGHNA, CDR2 YNFKEQ. The germline V and J ends were trimmed by 1 base and 2 bases, with 8 bases remaining between them.

The chain couples TRBV30 to TRBJ1-1; TRBD1 is a possible D gene (5 bases). CDR1 GTSNPN and CDR2 SVGIG come from the germline V gene (reference sequence). This CDR3 comprises 12 residues. Trimming pared 4 bases from V and 6 bases from J, leaving 12 bases between. This chain's CDR3 is CAWKFGAAEAFF. The CDR3 DNA reads TGTGCCTGGAAATTCGGGGCGGCTGAAGCTTTCTTT.

This clonotype was detected many times. J is TRBJ1-1 and V is TRBV7-2; D possibly corresponds to TRBD1 (6 bases). The CDR3 covers 15 residues. V was clipped by 4 bases and J by 3 bases, with 15 bases between them. CDR1 SGHTA and CDR2 FQGNSA come from the germline V gene. CDR3 in DNA: TGTGCCAGCAGCTGGCAACAGGGCTTAGACACTGAAGCTTTCTTT. It translates to CASSWQQGLDTEAFF.

This clonotype has just one count. The V and J genes are TRBV4-1 and TRBJ2-7, with TRBD2 matching 8 bases. Germline trimming cut 1 base from V and 5 bases from J; bases unmatched to any gene: 7. This CDR3 comprises 15 residues. The germline CDR1 and CDR2 sequences are MGHRA and YSYEKL. The CDR3 DNA reads as TGCGCCAGCAGCCAAGTCGGCGGGAGGATAAACGAGCAGTACTTC. Protein: CASSQVGGRINEQYF.

The chain couples TRBV7-8 to TRBJ2-7, with D maybe TRBD1 (5 bases). With 5 bases removed from V and 3 bases from J, the gap between germline ends came to 14 bases. Germline V gene sequence: CDR1 SGHVS, CDR2 FQNEAQ. The CDR3 contains 14 residues. The CDR3 sequence is CASSPPLGDYEQYF. The CDR3 DNA is TGTGCCAGCAGCCCCCCTTTAGGGGACTACGAGCAGTACTTC.

This clonotype was picked up a small number of times. The chain links TRBV19 to TRBJ1-3; D is uncertain. This CDR3 is 16 amino acids long. The V end was cut by 5 bases, the J end by 0 bases, with 14 bases between. Germline V lookup: CDR1 LNHDA, CDR2 SQIVND (reference sequence). CDR3: CASSDQPRNSGNTIYF. In DNA, the CDR3 is TGTGCCAGTAGTGACCAGCCGCGCAACTCTGGAAACACCATATATTTT.

The rearrangement links TRBV29-1 to TRBJ2-7; 7 bases line up with TRBD2. The CDR3 sequence is 11 residues long. CDR1 SQVTM and CDR2 ANQGSEA come from the germline V gene. After removal of 6 bases from V and 5 bases from J, the junction contained 4 bases not matched to a gene. CDR3 nucleotide sequence: TGCAGCGTCGGGACTACTAACGAGCAGTACGTC. This translates into CSVGTTNEQYV.

This clonotype showed up just a few times. The V call is TRBV7-2, the J call TRBJ1-5; 7 bases are shared with TRBD1. The CDR3 contains 15 residues. After removal of 6 bases from V and 6 bases from J, the junction contained 11 bases not matched to a gene. Germline lookup yields CDR1 SGHTA and CDR2 FQGNSA. The CDR3 coding sequence is TGTGCCAGCAGTTCAATGGGGCAGGGGGTTCAGCCCCAGCATTTT. Residues: CASSSMGQGVQPQHF.

The chain carries TRBV2 and TRBJ2-1, with TRBD2 identical over 9 bases. Germline V gives CDR1 SNHLY, CDR2 FYNNEI. Germline trimming cut 6 bases from V and 4 bases from J; bases unmatched to any gene: 10. The CDR3 length is 16 residues. The CDR3 spells CASRGGPGLAYNEQFF. Written as DNA, the CDR3 is TGTGCCAGCAGGGGGGGCCCGGGACTAGCTTACAATGAGCAGTTCTTC.

This sequence joins TRBV7-6 and TRBJ1-1, with 7 positions matching TRBD1. This CDR3 has 13 amino acids. CDR1 is SGHVS and CDR2 is FNYEAQ in the germline V gene. The trim removed 2 bases at V and 5 bases at J, leaving 2 bases unmatched. In nucleotides, the CDR3 is TGTGCCAGCAGCTTACCCAGGGGGACTGAAGCTTTCTTT. It codes for CASSLPRGTEAFF. Full variable domain (rest looked up from reference TRBV7-6 and TRBJ1-1): GAGVSQSPRYKVTKRGQDVALRCDPISGHVSLYWYRQALGQGPEFLTYFNYEAQQDKSGLPNDRFSAERPEGSISTLTIQRTEQRDSAMYRCASSLPRGTEAFFGQGTRLTVV.

This chain uses TRBV20-1 with TRBJ1-3, with D unclear. The CDR3 totals 15 residues. The germline V gene has CDR1 DFQATT and CDR2 SNEGSKA (reference sequence). V lost 8 bases, J lost 0 bases, and 17 bases lay in between. The chain's CDR3 is CSCPLWEPSGNTIYF. Here the CDR3 DNA reads TGCAGTTGCCCCTTGTGGGAACCCTCTGGAAACACCATATATTTT.

The sample holds a few counts of this clonotype. J is TRBJ2-1 and V is TRBV11-3; D might be TRBD2 (5 bases). The CDR3 runs to 14 residues. Germline lookup yields CDR1 SGHNT and CDR2 YENEEA. Deletions cut 6 bases from V and 4 bases from J, with 13 bases between. CDR3 residues: CASSQRYPYNEQFF. CDR3 sequence (DNA): TGTGCCAGCAGTCAGCGGTACCCTTACAATGAGCAGTTCTTC.

This clonotype has just a few counts. V is TRBV7-2 and J is TRBJ1-2, with a possible D match to TRBD1 (6 bases). Germline V gene lookup returns CDR1 SGHTA and CDR2 FQGNSA. The CDR3 contains 14 residues. Trimming removed 1 base from V and 6 bases from J, with 12 bases in between. CDR3 DNA: TGTGCCAGCAGCTTAGTGGGGGGGGCTGATGGCTACACCTTC. Amino acid sequence: CASSLVGGADGYTF.

This clonotype has a handful of counts. The rearrangement joins TRBV7-8 to TRBJ2-6; D gene unclear. V shed 7 bases and J shed 0 bases, with 16 bases lying between them. There are 17 residues in the CDR3. The V gene's germline CDR1 is SGHVS and CDR2 FQNEAQ. The CDR3 region has the DNA TGTGCCAGCACCCTCGCCAGGACGAGCTCTGGGGCCAACGTCCTGACTTTC. Translated: CASTLARTSSGANVLTF.

This clonotype was observed a handful of times. This chain connects TRBV4-3 to TRBJ2-1; 10 bases fit TRBD2. The CDR3 contains 16 residues. Per germline, CDR1 LGHNA and CDR2 YSLEER. J was trimmed by 3 bases and V by 1 base; bases with no gene match: 3. The CDR3 is CASSQASGSDYNEQFF. CDR3 bases: TGCGCCAGCAGCCAAGCTAGCGGGAGTGACTACAATGAGCAGTTCTTC.

There are a few counts of this clonotype. The chain uses TRBV7-2 and TRBJ2-3; D is possibly TRBD1 (5 bases). CDR3 length: 14 amino acids. V was clipped by 4 bases and J by 4 bases, with 12 bases between them. Germline V gene data show CDR1 as SGHTA and CDR2 as FQGNSA. In nucleotides, the CDR3 is TGTGCCAGCAGCTGGCAGGGTAGAGCAGATACGCAGTATTTT. Its translation: CASSWQGRADTQYF.

The chain links TRBV7-9 to TRBJ1-1; 10 bases are a match to TRBD1. This CDR3 has 14 amino acids. V was pared by 7 bases and J by 5 bases, with 7 bases of the junction left unmatched. Germline V gives CDR1 SEHNR, CDR2 FQNEAQ (reference sequence). Written as DNA, the CDR3 is TGTGCCAGCACCCCGGGGGGACAGGGGACTGAAGCTTTCTTT. Its translation: CASTPGGQGTEAFF.

This clonotype occurred a few times. The chain employs TRBV6-2 or TRBV6-3 and TRBJ2-7, with TRBD1 as a possible D gene (6 bases). The CDR3 contains 16 residues. CDR1 is MNHEY and CDR2 is SVGEGT in the germline V gene. Between the trimmed V and J ends, which lost 7 bases and 0 bases, there was a span of 19 bases. DNA for the CDR3: TGTGCCAGCACCCCAGGGGCAGGTCTCGGCTCCTACGAGCAGTACGTC. It translates to CASTPGAGLGSYEQYV.

This clonotype was detected a few times. The chain couples TRBV7-9 to TRBJ1-2; D unresolved. V gave up 9 bases and J gave up 6 bases, with 23 bases separating them. CDR1 and CDR2 from the germline V gene are SEHNR and FQNEAQ (reference sequence). This CDR3 comprises 15 residues. CDR3 DNA sequence: TGTGCCAGTAGTGGCAGGACTTTATACGCTAATGGCTACACCTTC. This translates into CASSGRTLYANGYTF.

This sequence joins TRBV24-1 and TRBJ2-1, with D perhaps TRBD1 or TRBD2 (5 bases each). Germline CDR1 and CDR2: KGHDR and SFDVKD. The CDR3 is 14 amino acids. V dropped 3 bases and J dropped 9 bases, with 14 bases sitting between them. The CDR3 sequence is CATSDGGPAGEQFF. For the CDR3, the DNA is TGTGCCACCAGTGATGGGGGACCGGCGGGTGAGCAGTTCTTC.